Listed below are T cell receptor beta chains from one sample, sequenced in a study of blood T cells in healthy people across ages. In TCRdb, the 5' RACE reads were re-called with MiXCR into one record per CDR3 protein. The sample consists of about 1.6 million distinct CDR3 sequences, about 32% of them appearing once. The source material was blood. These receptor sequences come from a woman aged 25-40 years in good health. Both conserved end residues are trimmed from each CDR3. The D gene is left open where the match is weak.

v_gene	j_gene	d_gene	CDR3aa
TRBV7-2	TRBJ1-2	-	ASSLAPNYGYT
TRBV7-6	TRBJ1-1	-	ASSPSRIGWDTEAF
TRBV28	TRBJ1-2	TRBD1	ASSLPGQGLGYT
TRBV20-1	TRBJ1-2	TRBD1	SARGDREGYT
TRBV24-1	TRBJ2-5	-	ATSQGRDPETQY
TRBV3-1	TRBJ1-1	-	ASSQKAGNTEAF
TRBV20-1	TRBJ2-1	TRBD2	SATTSGNEQF
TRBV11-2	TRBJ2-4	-	ASSTSLENIQY
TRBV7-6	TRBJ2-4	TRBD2	ASSVHASGLADTWAKNIQY
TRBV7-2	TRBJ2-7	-	ASSLGAGRSYEQY
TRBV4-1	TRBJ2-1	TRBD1	ASSQDRPEVYRGEQF
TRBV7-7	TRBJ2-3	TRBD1	ASSLAGGSLDTQY
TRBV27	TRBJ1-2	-	ASSYGGVRPNYGYT
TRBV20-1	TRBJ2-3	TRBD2	SARLAATDTQY
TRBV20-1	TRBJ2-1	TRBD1	SARTGTGAYNEQF
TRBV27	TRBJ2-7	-	ASSSYLTGFDGSYEQY
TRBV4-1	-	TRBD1	ASSHRGTEEIYEQY
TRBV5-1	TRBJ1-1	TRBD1	ASSTGLEDTEAF
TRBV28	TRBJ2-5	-	ASTVAGAVGETQY
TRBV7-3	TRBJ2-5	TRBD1	ASSETGWWQETQY
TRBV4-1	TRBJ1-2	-	ASSQGPGITGGYT
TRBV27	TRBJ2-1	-	ASSLDPRGEQF
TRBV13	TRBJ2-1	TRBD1	ASSLETGGYEQF
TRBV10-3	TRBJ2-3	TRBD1	AISTGGTPTDTQY
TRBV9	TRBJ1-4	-	ASSVSEGRNEKLF
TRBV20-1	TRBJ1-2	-	SAPLGGEYGYT
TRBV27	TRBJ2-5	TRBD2	ASSFGPGLAEETQY
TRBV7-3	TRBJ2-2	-	ASSMGSTGELF
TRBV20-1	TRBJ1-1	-	SPGGVAF
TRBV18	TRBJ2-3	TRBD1	ASSPGQGIDTQY
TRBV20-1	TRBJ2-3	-	SARGQSEVSTDTQY
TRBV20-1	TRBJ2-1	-	SASQKRDEQF
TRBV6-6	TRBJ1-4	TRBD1	TSSPRQGESDNEKLF
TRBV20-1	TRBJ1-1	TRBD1	SALDRKNTEAF
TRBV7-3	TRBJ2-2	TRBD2	ASSLGGGFTGEPF
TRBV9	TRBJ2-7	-	ASSGDIGPFEQY
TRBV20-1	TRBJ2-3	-	SARDLPDTDTQY
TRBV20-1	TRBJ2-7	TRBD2	SDPPGLAGGPYEQY
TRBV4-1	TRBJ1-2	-	ASSQLSRRDTYGYT
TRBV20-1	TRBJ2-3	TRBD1	SARPGTDWGTDTQY
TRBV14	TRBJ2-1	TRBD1	ASSRDRGLGDNEQF
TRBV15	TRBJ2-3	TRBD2	ATRLQLAGTDTQY
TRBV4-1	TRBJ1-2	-	ASSQETQRSYGYT
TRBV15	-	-	ATSRVPVETQY
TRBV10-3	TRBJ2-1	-	AISGGHKEGVSYNEQF
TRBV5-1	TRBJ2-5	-	ASSLGDTPMETQY
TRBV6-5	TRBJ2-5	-	ASSYNEFKGQETQY
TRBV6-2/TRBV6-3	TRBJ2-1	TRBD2	ASISFNGLAAEQF
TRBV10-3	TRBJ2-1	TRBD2	AISESHRTSGAKDEQF
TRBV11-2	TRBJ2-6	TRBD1	ASSLAQGAVGGASVLT